The 7 T cell receptor beta chains listed next were all sequenced from one sample in a study of early T cells in non-severe SARS-CoV-2 infection. One entry per CDR3 protein, called by TCRdb with MiXCR from the 5' RACE reads. The sample contains nearly 55,000 distinct CDR3 sequences, around 8% of which appear only once. The input for sequencing was whole blood, taken at baseline. These receptors were taken from an adult who was a healthcare worker with PCR-confirmed SARS-CoV-2 infection or an uninfected control (not recorded which).

The V gene is TRBV12-3 or TRBV12-4, the J gene TRBJ2-5, with 11 bases aligning to TRBD2. The CDR3 covers 15 residues. V trimming: 2 bases; J trimming: 5 bases; junction bases outside the gene matches: 4. CDR3 in amino acids: CASSLTSGSGETQYF. Written as DNA, the CDR3 is TGTGCCAGCAGTTTAACTAGCGGGAGTGGGGAGACCCAGTACTTC.

This clonotype was seen ten or more times. The V call is TRBV6-2 or TRBV6-3, the J call TRBJ2-2; D is unclear. From germline, CDR1 is MNHEY and CDR2 SVGEGT. V lost 6 bases and J 5 bases, leaving 4 bases between the germline ends. CDR3 size: 11 residues. The CDR3 DNA follows: TGTGCCAGCAGAAGAACCGGGGAGCTGTTTTTT. Translated, it gives CASRRTGELFF.

The chain couples TRBV18 to TRBJ2-3, with D maybe TRBD2 (5 bases). Per the germline V gene, CDR1 is KGHSH and CDR2 is LQKENI. V lost 3 bases and J 0 bases, leaving 13 bases between the germline ends. This CDR3 has 16 amino acids. This CDR3 is CASSPPVGISTDTQYF. DNA for the CDR3: TGTGCCAGCTCACCCCCGGTCGGGATTAGCACAGATACGCAGTATTTT. Drawing the rest from reference TRBV18 and TRBJ2-3, the complete variable domain is NAGVMQNPRHLVRRRGQEARLRCSPMKGHSHVYWYRQLPEEGLKFMVYLQKENIIDESGMPKERFSAEFPKEGPSILRIQQVVRGDSAAYFCASSPPVGISTDTQYFGPGTRLTVL.

This clonotype has more than one count but fewer than ten. The chain recombines TRBV6-1 with TRBJ1-3; the D is unclear. This CDR3 is 15 amino acids long. V was clipped by 1 base and J by 0 bases, with 7 bases between them. Germline V gene sequence: CDR1 MNHNS, CDR2 SASEGT. CDR3 in amino acids: CASSEGRSSGNTIYF. Here the CDR3 DNA reads TGTGCCAGCAGTGAAGGGCGATCCTCTGGAAACACCATATATTTT.

Ten or more counts support this clonotype. V and J are TRBV27 and TRBJ2-1; 9 bases align to TRBD2. Germline V gene sequence: CDR1 MNHEY, CDR2 SMNVEV (reference sequence). V lost 6 bases to trimming and J lost 7 bases; unmatched junction nucleotides: 10. This CDR3 is built from 15 residues. The CDR3 DNA sequence: TGTGCCAGCAGCTCATTAGCGGGAGTGGATAATGAGCAGTTCTTC. Amino acids: CASSSLAGVDNEQFF.

The table lists this clonotype with a few counts. V gene TRBV6-5 combines with J gene TRBJ2-5; 10 nucleotides match TRBD1. V lost 6 bases, J lost 1 base, and 5 bases stayed unmatched. CDR3 length equals 15 residues. CDR1 MNHEY and CDR2 SVGAGI come from the germline V gene. DNA for the CDR3: TGTGCCAGCAGGTCGGGACAGGGGATCCAAGAGACCCAGTACTTC. Its translation: CASRSGQGIQETQYF.

This clonotype was seen many times. The rearrangement links TRBV2 to TRBJ2-3, with D possibly TRBD2 on 6 matching bases. Germline assignment: CDR1 SNHLY and CDR2 FYNNEI. Trimming took 3 bases from V and 0 from J, leaving 10 bases between them. The length of the CDR3 is 15 residues. This CDR3 is CASSELSGSTDTQYF. The DNA for the CDR3 is TGTGCCAGCAGTGAGTTAAGCGGGAGCACAGATACGCAGTATTTT.